A selection of T cell receptor beta chains follows, all from one sample in a study of breast tumors, draining lymph nodes, adjacent tissues. TCRdb reprocessed the multiplex PCR reads via MiXCR and lists one record per CDR3 protein. Among under 350,000 distinct CDR3 sequences listed, about 30% were seen once. The material sequenced was axillary lymph node tissue. All receptors derive from a female donor with breast cancer. Some clones in this sample may be carry-over from other donors' samples. The CDR3 runs from the conserved cysteine through the conserved F or W. The order of the fields is CDR3 DNA, CDR3 protein, V gene, J gene, D gene, clone size. A D gene is named only where the DNA matches it firmly. Rows give clone size only sometimes, using once, few, many, or a class for an expanded clone.

cdr3_nt: TGTGCCAGCAGCCCCCGCCAGGGGGGTGAAAAACTGTCTTTT
cdr3_aa: CASSPRQGGEKLSF
v_call: TRBV14
j_call: TRBJ1-4
d_call: TRBD1
clone_size: NA

cdr3_nt: TGTGCCAGCAGCTGGAGGGGTGTCGGGGAACGGGACGAGCAGAACTTC
cdr3_aa: CASSWRGVGERDEQNF
v_call: TRBV7-9
j_call: TRBJ2-7
d_call: NA
clone_size: NA

cdr3_nt: TGTGCCAGCACCCCAGCAGGGGGACCCTACGAGCAGTACTTC
cdr3_aa: CASTPAGGPYEQYF
v_call: TRBV2
j_call: TRBJ2-7
d_call: TRBD1
clone_size: many

cdr3_nt: TGCAGCGGGACCCGACAGGGTAACACAGATACGCAGTATTTT
cdr3_aa: CSGTRQGNTDTQYF
v_call: TRBV29-1
j_call: TRBJ2-3
d_call: TRBD1
clone_size: many

cdr3_nt: TGCGCCAGCAGCCCGGGGACAGGGAGATTTGATGAGCAGTTCTTC
cdr3_aa: CASSPGTGRFDEQFF
v_call: TRBV5-1
j_call: TRBJ2-1
d_call: TRBD1
clone_size: many

cdr3_nt: TGTGCCAGCAGCCCGACTCCCGCCGCTGGAAACACCATATATTTT
cdr3_aa: CASSPTPAAGNTIYF
v_call: TRBV12-3/TRBV12-4
j_call: TRBJ1-3
d_call: NA
clone_size: NA

cdr3_nt: TGCGCCAGCAGCTTGCTCGGGACAGGGGCAGTCAGCGAGCAGTACTTC
cdr3_aa: CASSLLGTGAVSEQYF
v_call: TRBV5-1
j_call: TRBJ2-7
d_call: TRBD1
clone_size: many

cdr3_nt: TGTGCCAGCAGTGACGTCTCGCTATACGAGCAGTACTTC
cdr3_aa: CASSDVSLYEQYF
v_call: TRBV2
j_call: TRBJ2-7
d_call: NA
clone_size: many

cdr3_nt: TGTGCCAGCAGCTTGGGTCCGGGAGGTAGCACAGATACGCAGTATTTT
cdr3_aa: CASSLGPGGSTDTQYF
v_call: TRBV5-4
j_call: TRBJ2-3
d_call: TRBD2
clone_size: many

cdr3_nt: TGTGCCAGCAGTGAAGTCGGGGGGCGGGAGGGCGAGCAGTACTTC
cdr3_aa: CASSEVGGREGEQYF
v_call: TRBV6-1
j_call: TRBJ2-7
d_call: TRBD2
clone_size: NA

cdr3_nt: TGTGCCACCGAGGTGGGGGACTATGGCTACACCTTC
cdr3_aa: CATEVGDYGYTF
v_call: TRBV24-1
j_call: TRBJ1-2
d_call: NA
clone_size: many

cdr3_nt: TGTGCCACCAGTGATTCTCAGGGGGCGTATGAGACCCAGTACTTC
cdr3_aa: CATSDSQGAYETQYF
v_call: TRBV24-1
j_call: TRBJ2-5
d_call: TRBD1
clone_size: many

cdr3_nt: TGTGCCAGCAGTGGGGGCAGAAATCCCTACAATGAGCAGTTCTTC
cdr3_aa: CASSGGRNPYNEQFF
v_call: TRBV2
j_call: TRBJ2-1
d_call: NA
clone_size: many

cdr3_nt: TGTGCCAGCAGTACCCCCCTCTACGAGCAGTACTTC
cdr3_aa: CASSTPLYEQYF
v_call: TRBV28
j_call: TRBJ2-7
d_call: NA
clone_size: NA

cdr3_nt: TGTGCCAGCAGTGCCCGGGTGACCGGGGAGCTGTTTTTT
cdr3_aa: CASSARVTGELFF
v_call: TRBV12-3/TRBV12-4
j_call: TRBJ2-2
d_call: NA
clone_size: many

cdr3_nt: TGTGCCACCAGTGATTTGCCAGGGGGCGAGACCCAGTACTTC
cdr3_aa: CATSDLPGGETQYF
v_call: TRBV24-1
j_call: TRBJ2-5
d_call: TRBD1
clone_size: many

cdr3_nt: TGTGCCAGCAGTTACTCGTGGAGGGGCCTGAACACTGAAGCTTTCTTT
cdr3_aa: CASSYSWRGLNTEAFF
v_call: TRBV6-5
j_call: TRBJ1-1
d_call: NA
clone_size: NA

cdr3_nt: TGTGCCTGGAGTGTACTAATATACGAGCAGTACTTC
cdr3_aa: CAWSVLIYEQYF
v_call: TRBV30
j_call: TRBJ2-7
d_call: NA
clone_size: few

cdr3_nt: TGTGCCAGCAGCTTACAGGACAGTTACGAGCAGTACTTC
cdr3_aa: CASSLQDSYEQYF
v_call: TRBV7-6
j_call: TRBJ2-7
d_call: NA
clone_size: many

cdr3_nt: TGTGCCAGCAGTGGACAGGGATCAGAGACCCAGTACTTC
cdr3_aa: CASSGQGSETQYF
v_call: TRBV2
j_call: TRBJ2-5
d_call: TRBD1
clone_size: many

cdr3_nt: TGTGCCAGCAGTGTTGTTGGGGTTAACTATGGCTACACCTTC
cdr3_aa: CASSVVGVNYGYTF
v_call: TRBV2
j_call: TRBJ1-2
d_call: NA
clone_size: many

cdr3_nt: TGTGCCAGCAGCCTCCGGGACGGTTACACTGAAGCTTTCTTT
cdr3_aa: CASSLRDGYTEAFF
v_call: TRBV11-1
j_call: TRBJ1-1
d_call: NA
clone_size: NA

cdr3_nt: TGTGCCAGCAGCGCCGACCTCACAGAGGCCTACGAGCAGTACTTC
cdr3_aa: CASSADLTEAYEQYF
v_call: TRBV9
j_call: TRBJ2-7
d_call: NA
clone_size: many

cdr3_nt: TGTGCCAGCAGTGATGTTGGGAGACTAGCGGGACAATACGAGCAGTACTTC
cdr3_aa: CASSDVGRLAGQYEQYF
v_call: TRBV2
j_call: TRBJ2-7
d_call: TRBD2
clone_size: many

cdr3_nt: TGCGCCAGCAACCCCGGGACTAGCGGATACGAGCAGTACTTC
cdr3_aa: CASNPGTSGYEQYF
v_call: TRBV10-2
j_call: TRBJ2-7
d_call: TRBD2
clone_size: many

cdr3_nt: TGTGCCAGCAGTGATTTGCCAGGGAATGGCTACACCTTC
cdr3_aa: CASSDLPGNGYTF
v_call: TRBV2
j_call: TRBJ1-2
d_call: NA
clone_size: many

cdr3_nt: TGTGCCTGGAGTAGGACTAGCGGGCCTTACGAGCAGTACTTC
cdr3_aa: CAWSRTSGPYEQYF
v_call: TRBV30
j_call: TRBJ2-7
d_call: TRBD2
clone_size: NA

cdr3_nt: TGCAGTGCTGCCTGGGGGGCTGGGGCCAACGTCCTGACTTTC
cdr3_aa: CSAAWGAGANVLTF
v_call: TRBV20-1
j_call: TRBJ2-6
d_call: NA
clone_size: many

cdr3_nt: TGCAGTGCTAGAAATGAGGTCAGGGAGCTCCAAGAGACCCAGTACTTC
cdr3_aa: CSARNEVRELQETQYF
v_call: TRBV20-1
j_call: TRBJ2-5
d_call: NA
clone_size: many

cdr3_nt: TGTGCCAGCAGCTTAGGCGGGGGCCATGAGCAGTTCTTC
cdr3_aa: CASSLGGGHEQFF
v_call: TRBV7-9
j_call: TRBJ2-1
d_call: NA
clone_size: many

cdr3_nt: TGTGCCAGTAGCCCACTAGCGGGAGTTAAGGATACGCGGTATTTT
cdr3_aa: CASSPLAGVKDTRYF
v_call: TRBV19
j_call: TRBJ2-3
d_call: TRBD2
clone_size: NA

cdr3_nt: TGTGCCAGCAGCTTAGCGACACAGGCTGGGGCCCAGTACTTC
cdr3_aa: CASSLATQAGAQYF
v_call: TRBV7-8
j_call: TRBJ2-5
d_call: NA
clone_size: many

cdr3_nt: TGCAGCGCCCAGGGACAGAACTATGGCTACACCTTC
cdr3_aa: CSAQGQNYGYTF
v_call: TRBV29-1
j_call: TRBJ1-2
d_call: TRBD1
clone_size: many

cdr3_nt: TGCGCCAGCAGCTCGGAGCCGAACGATACGCAGTATTTT
cdr3_aa: CASSSEPNDTQYF
v_call: TRBV5-1
j_call: TRBJ2-3
d_call: NA
clone_size: many

cdr3_nt: TGTGCCAGCTCACCAAGCGGGACATCCTATGGCTACACCTTC
cdr3_aa: CASSPSGTSYGYTF
v_call: TRBV18
j_call: TRBJ1-2
d_call: NA
clone_size: NA

cdr3_nt: TGCAGTGCTAGTAGCTCAGGAGCAACTAATGAAAAACTGTTTTTT
cdr3_aa: CSASSSGATNEKLFF
v_call: TRBV20-1
j_call: TRBJ1-4
d_call: NA
clone_size: many

cdr3_nt: TGCGCCAGCAGTGACTTGGGGACTAGCGGGAACTACAATGAGCAGTTCTTC
cdr3_aa: CASSDLGTSGNYNEQFF
v_call: TRBV10-2
j_call: TRBJ2-1
d_call: TRBD2
clone_size: NA

cdr3_nt: TGTGCCACCAGTGATCGGGTCTCGGGCGGTCACGAGCAGTACTTC
cdr3_aa: CATSDRVSGGHEQYF
v_call: TRBV24-1
j_call: TRBJ2-7
d_call: NA
clone_size: many

cdr3_nt: TGTGCCAGCAGTTTACGGGGCTATAATCCACCCCTCCACTTT
cdr3_aa: CASSLRGYNPPLHF
v_call: TRBV27
j_call: TRBJ1-6
d_call: NA
clone_size: NA

cdr3_nt: TGTGCCAGCAGTTACGCGGTACACGAGCAGTACTTC
cdr3_aa: CASSYAVHEQYF
v_call: TRBV6-2/TRBV6-3
j_call: TRBJ2-7
d_call: NA
clone_size: NA

cdr3_nt: TGCAGTGCTAGGACCCCCGGGGGTTGGGGCACCGGGGAGCTGTTTTTT
cdr3_aa: CSARTPGGWGTGELFF
v_call: TRBV20-1
j_call: TRBJ2-2
d_call: NA
clone_size: many

cdr3_nt: TGCAGTGCTCGGAGAGGCCAAGAGACCCAGTACTTC
cdr3_aa: CSARRGQETQYF
v_call: TRBV20-1
j_call: TRBJ2-5
d_call: NA
clone_size: many

cdr3_nt: TGTGCCAGCAGCGTGACAGGGGCGGATCGAAACTATGGCTACACCTTC
cdr3_aa: CASSVTGADRNYGYTF
v_call: TRBV7-3
j_call: TRBJ1-2
d_call: TRBD1
clone_size: NA

cdr3_nt: TGCAGCTTTGAGGGGGACTACACAGATACGCAGTATTTT
cdr3_aa: CSFEGDYTDTQYF
v_call: TRBV29-1
j_call: TRBJ2-3
d_call: NA
clone_size: once

cdr3_nt: TGTGCCAGTAGCAGACAGGGGATAGACGAAAAACTGTTTTTT
cdr3_aa: CASSRQGIDEKLFF
v_call: TRBV19
j_call: TRBJ1-4
d_call: TRBD1
clone_size: many

cdr3_nt: TGTGCCAGCAGCGCTCAGACAGAGGCAATGCCCTACAATGAGCAGTTCTTC
cdr3_aa: CASSAQTEAMPYNEQFF
v_call: TRBV3-1
j_call: TRBJ2-1
d_call: NA
clone_size: few

cdr3_nt: TGTGCCAGTAGTAACGAGGGGGCCCGGACTGAAGCTTTCTTT
cdr3_aa: CASSNEGARTEAFF
v_call: TRBV19
j_call: TRBJ1-1
d_call: TRBD1
clone_size: NA

cdr3_nt: TGCAGTGCTAGAGATTCGCGGGTAAGCTCCTACGAGCAGTACTTC
cdr3_aa: CSARDSRVSSYEQYF
v_call: TRBV20-1
j_call: TRBJ2-7
d_call: NA
clone_size: many

cdr3_nt: TGTGCCAGCAGTCGTATGCAGGTAACACAAGAGACCCAGTACTTC
cdr3_aa: CASSRMQVTQETQYF
v_call: TRBV3-1
j_call: TRBJ2-5
d_call: NA
clone_size: NA

cdr3_nt: TGTGCCAGCAGCCCAGTCCTTGGGGGGAAAGGCAAAAACATTCAGTACTTC
cdr3_aa: CASSPVLGGKGKNIQYF
v_call: TRBV25-1
j_call: TRBJ2-4
d_call: NA
clone_size: few

cdr3_nt: TGCAGTGCTAGAGTCCAGGGGGCCTATGGCTGCACCTTC
cdr3_aa: CSARVQGAYGCTF
v_call: TRBV20-1
j_call: TRBJ1-2
d_call: TRBD1
clone_size: NA